The entry that follows covers one T cell receptor (beta chain) sequence. Its specificity is unknown. This entry belongs to a study of T cell responses to AZD1222 COVID-19 vaccine. Analyses pooled second doses at about 4 or about 12 weeks. TCRdb's table, derived via immunoSEQ multiplex PCR, lists solely in-frame clones and lacks some. The table includes 95,000 to 150,000 clones, around 85% detected once. Study-level points and caveats: White British people made up most donors, females outnumbered males, and clonal diversity was possibly underestimated. A reported finding is that nearly half of spike-specific TCRs target unmutated variant regions. Spike-specific TCR breadth rose after two AZD1222 doses, and depth rose as well.

J was trimmed by 3 bases and V by 2 bases; bases with no gene match: 13. Germline V CDR1 and CDR2: ENHRY, SYGVKD. The CDR3 is 19 residues long. This TCR came from an adult who received the AZD1222 COVID-19 vaccine. The specimen comprised peripheral blood, sampled 28 days after the second AZD1222 dose. This chain joins TRBV10-3 and TRBJ1-1; TRBD1 matches at 12 bases. This chain's CDR3 is CAISEPPGQGALGDTEAFF. Written as DNA, the CDR3 is TGTGCCATCAGTGAGCCTCCGGGACAGGGGGCCTTGGGGGACACTGAAGCTTTCTTT.